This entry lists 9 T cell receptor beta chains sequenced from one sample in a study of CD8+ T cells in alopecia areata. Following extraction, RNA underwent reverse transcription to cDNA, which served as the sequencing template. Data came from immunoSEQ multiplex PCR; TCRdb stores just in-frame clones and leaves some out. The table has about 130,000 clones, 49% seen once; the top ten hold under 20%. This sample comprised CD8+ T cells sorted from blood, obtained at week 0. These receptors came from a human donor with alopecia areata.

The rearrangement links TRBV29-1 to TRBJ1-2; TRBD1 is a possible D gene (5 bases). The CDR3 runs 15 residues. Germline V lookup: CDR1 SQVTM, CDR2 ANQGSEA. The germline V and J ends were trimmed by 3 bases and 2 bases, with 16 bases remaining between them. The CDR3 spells CSVDGVRGANYGYTF. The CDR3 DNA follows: TGCAGCGTTGATGGGGTGCGGGGCGCGAACTATGGCTACACCTTC.

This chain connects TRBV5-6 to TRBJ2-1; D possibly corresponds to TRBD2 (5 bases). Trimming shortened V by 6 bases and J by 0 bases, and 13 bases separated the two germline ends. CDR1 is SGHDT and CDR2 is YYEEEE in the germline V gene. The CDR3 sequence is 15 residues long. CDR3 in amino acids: CASTPDSHSYNEQFF. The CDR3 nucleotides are TGTGCCAGCACCCCGGACTCGCACTCCTACAATGAGCAGTTCTTC.

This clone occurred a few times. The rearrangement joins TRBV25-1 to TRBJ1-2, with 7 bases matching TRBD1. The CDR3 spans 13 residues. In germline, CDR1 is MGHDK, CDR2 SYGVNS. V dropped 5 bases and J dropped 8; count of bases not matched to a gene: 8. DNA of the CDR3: TGTGCCAGCAGTCCTCGGACAGGCTGGGGCTACACCTTC. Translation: CASSPRTGWGYTF.

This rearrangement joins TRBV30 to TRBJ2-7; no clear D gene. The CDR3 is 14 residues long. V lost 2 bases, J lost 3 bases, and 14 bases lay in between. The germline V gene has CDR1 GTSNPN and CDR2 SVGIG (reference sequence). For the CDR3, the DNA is TGTGCCTGGAGTTATGCGACCGACCTCTACGAGCAGTACTTC. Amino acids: CAWSYATDLYEQYF.

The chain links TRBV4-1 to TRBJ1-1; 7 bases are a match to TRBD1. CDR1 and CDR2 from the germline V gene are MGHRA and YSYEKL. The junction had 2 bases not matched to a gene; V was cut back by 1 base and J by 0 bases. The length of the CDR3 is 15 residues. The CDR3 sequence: CASSQGDRMNTEAFF. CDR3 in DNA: TGCGCCAGCAGCCAAGGGGACAGAATGAACACTGAAGCTTTCTTT.

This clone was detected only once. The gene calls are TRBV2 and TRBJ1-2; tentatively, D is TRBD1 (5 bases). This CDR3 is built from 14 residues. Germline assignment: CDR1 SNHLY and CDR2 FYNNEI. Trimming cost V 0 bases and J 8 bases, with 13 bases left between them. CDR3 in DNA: TGTGCCAGCAGTGAAGCACGAGGGTGGGGCGGCTACACCTTC. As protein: CASSEARGWGGYTF. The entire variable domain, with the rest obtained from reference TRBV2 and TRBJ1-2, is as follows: EPEVTQTPSHQVTQMGQEVILRCVPISNHLYFYWYRQILGQKVEFLVSFYNNEISEKSEIFDDQFSVERPDGSNFTLKIRSTKLEDSAMYFCASSEARGWGGYTFGSGTRLTVV.

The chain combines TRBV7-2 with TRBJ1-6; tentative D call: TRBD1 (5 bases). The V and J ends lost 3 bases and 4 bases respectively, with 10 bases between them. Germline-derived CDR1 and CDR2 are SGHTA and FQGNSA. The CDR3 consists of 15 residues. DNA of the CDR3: TGTGCCAGCAGCTTTGGGGGGGAGTATAATTCACCCCTCCACTTT. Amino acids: CASSFGGEYNSPLHF.

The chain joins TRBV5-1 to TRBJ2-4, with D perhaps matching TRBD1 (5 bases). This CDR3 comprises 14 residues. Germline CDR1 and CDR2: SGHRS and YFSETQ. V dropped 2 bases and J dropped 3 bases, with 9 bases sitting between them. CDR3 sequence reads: CASSFAQGKNIQYF. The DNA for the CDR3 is TGCGCCAGCAGCTTTGCCCAGGGCAAAAACATTCAGTACTTC.

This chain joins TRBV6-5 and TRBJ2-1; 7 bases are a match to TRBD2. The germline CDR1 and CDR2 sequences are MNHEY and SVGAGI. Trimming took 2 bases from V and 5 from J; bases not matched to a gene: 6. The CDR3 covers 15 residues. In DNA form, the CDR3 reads TGTGCCAGCAGTTACCTGGGGGGGATGGACAATGAGCAGTTCTTC. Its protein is CASSYLGGMDNEQFF.